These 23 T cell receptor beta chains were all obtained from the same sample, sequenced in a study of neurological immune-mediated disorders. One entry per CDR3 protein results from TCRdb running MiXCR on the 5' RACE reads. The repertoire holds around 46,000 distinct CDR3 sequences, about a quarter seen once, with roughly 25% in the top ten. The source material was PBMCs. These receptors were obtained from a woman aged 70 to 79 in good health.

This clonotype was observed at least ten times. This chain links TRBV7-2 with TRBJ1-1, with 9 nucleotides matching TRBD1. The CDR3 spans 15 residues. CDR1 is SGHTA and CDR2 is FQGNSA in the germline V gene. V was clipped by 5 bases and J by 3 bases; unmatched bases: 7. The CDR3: CASSPIDRGDTEAFF. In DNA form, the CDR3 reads TGTGCCAGCAGCCCGATCGACAGGGGGGACACTGAAGCTTTCTTT.

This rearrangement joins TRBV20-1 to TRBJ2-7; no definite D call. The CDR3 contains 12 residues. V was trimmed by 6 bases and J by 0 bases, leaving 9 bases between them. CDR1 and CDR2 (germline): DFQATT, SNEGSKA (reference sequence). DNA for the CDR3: TGCAGTGCCCGTGTGAGCTCCTACGAGCAGTACTTC. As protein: CSARVSSYEQYF.

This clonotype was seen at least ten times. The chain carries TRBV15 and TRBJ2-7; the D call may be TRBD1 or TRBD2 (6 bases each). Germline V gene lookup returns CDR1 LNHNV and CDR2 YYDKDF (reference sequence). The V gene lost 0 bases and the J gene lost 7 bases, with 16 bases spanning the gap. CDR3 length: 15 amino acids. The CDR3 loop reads CATSRDRGAPREQYF. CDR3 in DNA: TGTGCCACCAGCAGAGATAGGGGGGCGCCGCGTGAGCAGTACTTC.

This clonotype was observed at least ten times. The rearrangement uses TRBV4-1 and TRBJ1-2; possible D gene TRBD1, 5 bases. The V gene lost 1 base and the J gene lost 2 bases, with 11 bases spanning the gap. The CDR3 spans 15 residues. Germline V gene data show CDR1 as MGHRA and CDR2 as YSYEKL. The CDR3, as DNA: TGCGCCAGCAGCCAAGGAGGGACGACGAACTATGGCTACACCTTC. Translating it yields CASSQGGTTNYGYTF.

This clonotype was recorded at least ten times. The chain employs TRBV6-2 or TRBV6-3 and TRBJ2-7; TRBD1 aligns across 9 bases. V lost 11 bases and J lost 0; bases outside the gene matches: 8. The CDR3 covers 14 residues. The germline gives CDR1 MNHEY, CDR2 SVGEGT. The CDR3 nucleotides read TGTGCCGCCCAGGACAGGGGACGCTCCTACGAGCAGTACTTC. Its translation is CAAQDRGRSYEQYF.

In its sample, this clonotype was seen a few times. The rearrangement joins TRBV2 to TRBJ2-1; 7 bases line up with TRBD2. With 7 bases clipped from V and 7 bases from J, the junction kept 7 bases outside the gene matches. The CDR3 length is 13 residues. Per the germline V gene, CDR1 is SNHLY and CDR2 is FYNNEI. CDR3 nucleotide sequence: TGTGCCAGCAAGGCGGGAGTATGGAATGAGCAGTTCTTC. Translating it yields CASKAGVWNEQFF.

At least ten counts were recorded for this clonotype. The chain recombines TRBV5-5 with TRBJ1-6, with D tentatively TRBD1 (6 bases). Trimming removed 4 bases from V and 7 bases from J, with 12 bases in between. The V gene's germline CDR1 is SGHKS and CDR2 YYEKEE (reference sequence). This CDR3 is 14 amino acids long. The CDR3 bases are TGTGCCAGCAGCCTTACAGGGAACAATTCACCCCTCCACTTT. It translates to CASSLTGNNSPLHF.

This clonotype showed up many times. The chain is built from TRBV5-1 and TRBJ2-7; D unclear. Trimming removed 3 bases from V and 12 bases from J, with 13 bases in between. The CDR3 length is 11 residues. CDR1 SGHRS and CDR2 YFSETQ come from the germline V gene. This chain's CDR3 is CASSSLSRWYF. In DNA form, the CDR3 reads TGCGCCAGCAGCTCCCTCTCGAGATGGTACTTC.

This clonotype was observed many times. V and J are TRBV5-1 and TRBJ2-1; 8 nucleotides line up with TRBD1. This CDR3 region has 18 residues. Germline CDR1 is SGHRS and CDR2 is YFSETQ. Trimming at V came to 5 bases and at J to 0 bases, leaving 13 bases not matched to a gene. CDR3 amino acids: CASSSNPQGASSYNEQFF. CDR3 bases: TGCGCCAGCAGTTCAAACCCGCAGGGGGCAAGCTCCTACAATGAGCAGTTCTTC.

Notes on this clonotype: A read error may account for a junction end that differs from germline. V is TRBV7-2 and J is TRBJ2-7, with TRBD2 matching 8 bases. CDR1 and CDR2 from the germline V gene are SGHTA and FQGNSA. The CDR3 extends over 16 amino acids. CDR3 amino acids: CASSPGVAGPSYDQYF. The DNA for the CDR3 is TGTGCCAGCAGTCCCGGGGTAGCGGGACCCTCCTACGACCAGTACTTC.

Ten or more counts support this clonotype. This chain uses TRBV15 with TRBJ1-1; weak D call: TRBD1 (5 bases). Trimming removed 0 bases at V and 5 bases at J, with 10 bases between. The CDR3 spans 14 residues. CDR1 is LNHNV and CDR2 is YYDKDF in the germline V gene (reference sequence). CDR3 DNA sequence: TGTGCCACCAGCAGAGAGTTGAGGGGAACTGAAGCTTTCTTT. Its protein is CATSRELRGTEAFF.

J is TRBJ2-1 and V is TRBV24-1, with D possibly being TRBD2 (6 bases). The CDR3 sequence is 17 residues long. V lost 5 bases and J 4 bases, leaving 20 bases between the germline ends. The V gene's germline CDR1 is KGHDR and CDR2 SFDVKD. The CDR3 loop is CATSGGEGSGAYNEQFF. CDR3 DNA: TGTGCCACCAGTGGTGGTGAGGGTAGCGGTGCATACAATGAGCAGTTCTTC.

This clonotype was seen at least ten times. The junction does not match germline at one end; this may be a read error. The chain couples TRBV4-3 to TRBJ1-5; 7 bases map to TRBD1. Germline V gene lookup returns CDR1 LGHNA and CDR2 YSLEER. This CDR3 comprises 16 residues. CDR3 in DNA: TGCGCCAGCAGCCAAGATTTGAGGGACAGCGGCAATCATTGGGCATTT. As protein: CASSQDLRDSGNHWAF.

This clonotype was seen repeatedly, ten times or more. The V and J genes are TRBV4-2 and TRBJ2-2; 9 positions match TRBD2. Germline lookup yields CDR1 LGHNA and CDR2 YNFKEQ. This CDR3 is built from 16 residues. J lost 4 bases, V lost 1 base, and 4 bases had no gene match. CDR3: CASSQVAGGSTGELFF. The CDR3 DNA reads TGTGCCAGCAGCCAAGTGGCGGGAGGGAGCACCGGGGAGCTGTTTTTT.

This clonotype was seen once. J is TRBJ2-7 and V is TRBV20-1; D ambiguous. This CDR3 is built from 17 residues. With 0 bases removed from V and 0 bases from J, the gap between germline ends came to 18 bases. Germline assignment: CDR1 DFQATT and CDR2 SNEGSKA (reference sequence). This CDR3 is CSARDKWGSSSSYEQYF. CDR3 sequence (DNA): TGCAGTGCTAGAGATAAGTGGGGTAGCTCTAGCTCCTACGAGCAGTACTTC.

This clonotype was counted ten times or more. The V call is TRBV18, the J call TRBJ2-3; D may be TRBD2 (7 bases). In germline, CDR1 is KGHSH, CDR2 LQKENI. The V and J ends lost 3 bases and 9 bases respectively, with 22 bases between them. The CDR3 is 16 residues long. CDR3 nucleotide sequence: TGTGCCAGCTCACCGGACAGTCACATCAGCGGGGCGACGCAGTATTTT. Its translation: CASSPDSHISGATQYF.

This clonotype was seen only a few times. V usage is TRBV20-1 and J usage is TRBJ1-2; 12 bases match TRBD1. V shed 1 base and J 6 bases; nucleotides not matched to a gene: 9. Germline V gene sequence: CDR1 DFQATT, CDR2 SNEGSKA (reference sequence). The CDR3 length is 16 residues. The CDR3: CSARGPGTGGEDGYTF. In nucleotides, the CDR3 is TGCAGTGCTAGAGGCCCCGGGACAGGGGGCGAAGATGGCTACACCTTC.

CDR3 nucleotides: TGTGCCAGCAGCCAATACGGCGGGGGGGCGGGAAATGAGCAGTTCTTC. It yields the protein CASSQYGGGAGNEQFF. The chain is built from TRBV3-1 and TRBJ2-1; 9 nucleotides line up with TRBD2. J gave up 7 bases and V 2 bases, and 9 bases lay outside the gene matches. Looked up from germline, CDR1 is LGHDT and CDR2 is YNNKEL (reference sequence). This CDR3 comprises 16 residues.

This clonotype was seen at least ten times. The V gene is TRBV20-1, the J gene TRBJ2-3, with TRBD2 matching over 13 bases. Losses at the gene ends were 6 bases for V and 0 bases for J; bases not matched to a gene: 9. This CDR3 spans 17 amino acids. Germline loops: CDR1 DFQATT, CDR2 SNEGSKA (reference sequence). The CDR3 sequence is CSATTSGRSGSTDTQYF. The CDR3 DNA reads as TGCAGTGCCACGACTAGCGGGAGGTCCGGGAGCACAGATACGCAGTATTTT.

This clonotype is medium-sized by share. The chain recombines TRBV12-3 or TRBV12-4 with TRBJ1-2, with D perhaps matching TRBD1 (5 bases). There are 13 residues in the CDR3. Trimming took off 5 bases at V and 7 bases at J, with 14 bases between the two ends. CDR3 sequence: CASSLRGRGGYTF. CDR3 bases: TGTGCCAGCAGTCTCCGGGGGAGAGGTGGCTACACCTTC.

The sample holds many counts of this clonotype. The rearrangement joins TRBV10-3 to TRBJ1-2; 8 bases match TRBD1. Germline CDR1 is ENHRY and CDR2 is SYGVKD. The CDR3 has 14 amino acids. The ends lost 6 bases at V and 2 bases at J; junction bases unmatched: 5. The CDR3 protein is CAISRTGQNYGYTF. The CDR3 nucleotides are TGTGCCATCAGCCGGACAGGGCAGAACTATGGCTACACCTTC.

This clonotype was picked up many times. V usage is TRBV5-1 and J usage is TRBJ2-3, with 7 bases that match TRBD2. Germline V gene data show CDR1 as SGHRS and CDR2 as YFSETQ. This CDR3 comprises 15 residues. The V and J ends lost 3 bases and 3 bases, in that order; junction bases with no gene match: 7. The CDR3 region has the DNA TGCGCCAGCAGCTGGATGGCTAGCGGAACAGATACGCAGTATTTT. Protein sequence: CASSWMASGTDTQYF.

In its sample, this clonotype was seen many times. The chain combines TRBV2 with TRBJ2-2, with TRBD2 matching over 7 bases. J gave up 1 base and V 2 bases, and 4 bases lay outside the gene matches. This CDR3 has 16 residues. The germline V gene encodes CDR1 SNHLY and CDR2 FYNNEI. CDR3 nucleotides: TGTGCCAGCAGTGAAATGTTAGCGGGGAACACCGGGGAGCTGTTTTTT. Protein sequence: CASSEMLAGNTGELFF.